This TCR beta chain was sequenced in a study of blood T cell repertoires in COVID-19. In the original processing: Researchers report that nucleated cell counts were estimated from reference gene primer amplification. Sequenced by immunoSEQ multiplex PCR; TCRdb stores in-frame clones only, minus some. For V, J and clone size, that table is used; D and trimming come from the DNA. The table has 250,000 or so clones, almost 90% seen once; the top ten hold under 1.5%. CDR3 size: 14 residues. CDR1 MNHEY and CDR2 SVGAGI come from the germline V gene. V was pared by 5 bases and J by 2 bases, with 10 bases between.

This TCR was recovered from an elderly man with acute or convalescent COVID-19. This chain links TRBV6-5 with TRBJ1-5, with D uncertain. The source material was peripheral blood. This CDR3 reads CASSQRGGNQPQHF. The DNA for the CDR3 is TGTGCCAGCAGTCAACGGGGAGGCAATCAGCCCCAGCATTTT.